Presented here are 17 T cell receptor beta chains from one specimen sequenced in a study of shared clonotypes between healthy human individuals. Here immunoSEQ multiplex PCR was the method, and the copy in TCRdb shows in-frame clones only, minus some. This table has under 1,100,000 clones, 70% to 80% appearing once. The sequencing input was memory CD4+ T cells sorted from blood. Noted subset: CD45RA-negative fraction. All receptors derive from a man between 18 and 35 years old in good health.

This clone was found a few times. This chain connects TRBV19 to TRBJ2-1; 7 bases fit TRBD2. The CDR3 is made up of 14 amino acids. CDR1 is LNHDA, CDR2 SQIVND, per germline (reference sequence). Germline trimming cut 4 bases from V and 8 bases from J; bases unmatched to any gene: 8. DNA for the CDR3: TGTGCCAGTAGTAGCAGGACTAGAGGTCATGAGCAGTTCTTC. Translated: CASSSRTRGHEQFF. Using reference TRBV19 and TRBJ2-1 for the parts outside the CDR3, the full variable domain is DGGITQSPKYLFRKEGQNVTLSCEQNLNHDAMYWYRQDPGQGLRLIYYSQIVNDFQKGDIAEGYSVSREKKESFPLTVTSAQKNPTAFYLCASSSRTRGHEQFFGPGTRLTVL.

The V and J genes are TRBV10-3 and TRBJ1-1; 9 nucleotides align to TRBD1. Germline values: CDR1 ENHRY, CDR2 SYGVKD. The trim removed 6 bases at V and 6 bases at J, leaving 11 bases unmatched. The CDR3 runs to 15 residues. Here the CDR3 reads CAIRDTTGGGAEAFF. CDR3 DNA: TGTGCCATCAGGGATACGACAGGGGGTGGGGCTGAAGCTTTCTTT.

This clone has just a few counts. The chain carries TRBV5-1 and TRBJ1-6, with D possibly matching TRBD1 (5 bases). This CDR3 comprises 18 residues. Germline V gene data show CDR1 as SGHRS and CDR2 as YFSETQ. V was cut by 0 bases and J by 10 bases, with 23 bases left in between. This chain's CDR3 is CASSLAGPAGGDGSPLHF. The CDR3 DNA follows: TGCGCCAGCAGCTTGGCGGGGCCAGCGGGCGGGGATGGATCACCCCTCCACTTT.

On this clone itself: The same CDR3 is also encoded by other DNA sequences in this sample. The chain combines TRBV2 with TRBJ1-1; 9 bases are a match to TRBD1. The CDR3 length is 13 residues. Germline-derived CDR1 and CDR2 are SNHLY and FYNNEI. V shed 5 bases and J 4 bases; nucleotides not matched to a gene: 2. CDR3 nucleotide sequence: TGTGCCAGCAGTAGGACAGGGGTCACTGAAGCTTTCTTT. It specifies CASSRTGVTEAFF.

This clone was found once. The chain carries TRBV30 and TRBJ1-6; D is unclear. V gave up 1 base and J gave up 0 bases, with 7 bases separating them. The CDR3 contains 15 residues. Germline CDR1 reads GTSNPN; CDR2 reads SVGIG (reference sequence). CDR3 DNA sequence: TGTGCCTGGAGTGACCGGAGCTCCTATAATTCACCCCTCCACTTT. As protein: CAWSDRSSYNSPLHF.

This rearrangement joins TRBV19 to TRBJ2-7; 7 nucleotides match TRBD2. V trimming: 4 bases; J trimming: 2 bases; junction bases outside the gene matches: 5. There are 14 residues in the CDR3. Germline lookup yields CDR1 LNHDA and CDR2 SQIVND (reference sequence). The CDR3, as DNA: TGTGCCAGTAGTAGGGAGCGGGGCCCCTACGAGCAGTACTTC. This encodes CASSRERGPYEQYF.

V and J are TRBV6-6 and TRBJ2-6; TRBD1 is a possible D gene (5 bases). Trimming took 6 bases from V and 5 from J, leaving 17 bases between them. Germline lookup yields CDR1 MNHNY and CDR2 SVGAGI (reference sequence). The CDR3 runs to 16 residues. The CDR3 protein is CASSSPQGSRANVLTF. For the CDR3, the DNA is TGTGCCAGCAGCTCCCCCCAGGGTAGTAGGGCCAACGTCCTGACTTTC.

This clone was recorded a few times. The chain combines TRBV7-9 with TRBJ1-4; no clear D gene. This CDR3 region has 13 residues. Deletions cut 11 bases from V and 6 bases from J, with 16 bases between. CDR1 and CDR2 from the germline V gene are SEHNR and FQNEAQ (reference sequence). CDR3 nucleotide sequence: TGTGCCGGGCCCGGGCAGGAGGATGAAAAACTGTTTTTT. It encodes CAGPGQEDEKLFF. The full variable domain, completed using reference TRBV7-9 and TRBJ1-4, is DTGVSQNPRHKITKRGQNVTFRCDPISEHNRLYWYRQTLGQGPEFLTYFQNEAQLEKSRLLSDRFSAERPKGSFSTLEIQRTEQGDSAMYLCAGPGQEDEKLFFGSGTQLSVL.

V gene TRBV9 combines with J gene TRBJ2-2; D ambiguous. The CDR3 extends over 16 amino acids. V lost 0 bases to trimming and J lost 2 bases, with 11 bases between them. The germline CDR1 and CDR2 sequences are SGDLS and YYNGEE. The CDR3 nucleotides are TGTGCCAGCAGCGTAGGCTTTCTATATAACACCGGGGAGCTGTTTTTT. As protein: CASSVGFLYNTGELFF. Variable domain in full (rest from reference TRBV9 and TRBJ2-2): DSGVTQTPKHLITATGQRVTLRCSPRSGDLSVYWYQQSLDQGLQFLIQYYNGEERAKGNILERFSAQQFPDLHSELNLSSLELGDSALYFCASSVGFLYNTGELFFGEGSRLTVL.

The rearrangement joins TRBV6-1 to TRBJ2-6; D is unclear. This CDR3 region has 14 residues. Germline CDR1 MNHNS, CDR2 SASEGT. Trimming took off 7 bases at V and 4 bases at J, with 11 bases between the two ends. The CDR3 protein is CASKFGTGANVLTF. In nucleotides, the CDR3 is TGTGCCAGCAAATTCGGCACCGGGGCCAACGTCCTGACTTTC.

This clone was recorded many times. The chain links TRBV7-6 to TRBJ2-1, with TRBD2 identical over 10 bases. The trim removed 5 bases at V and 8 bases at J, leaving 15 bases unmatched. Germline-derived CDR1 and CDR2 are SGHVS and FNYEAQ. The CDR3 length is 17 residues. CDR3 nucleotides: TGTGCCAGCAGCCTCGCCCGGAAGCGGGGGGGCCTGGATGAGCAGTTCTTC. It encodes CASSLARKRGGLDEQFF.

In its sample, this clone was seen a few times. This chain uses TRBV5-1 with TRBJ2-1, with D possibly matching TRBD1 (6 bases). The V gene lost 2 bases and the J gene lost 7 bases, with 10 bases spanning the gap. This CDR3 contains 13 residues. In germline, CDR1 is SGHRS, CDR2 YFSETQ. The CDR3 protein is CASSFAGENEQFF. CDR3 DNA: TGCGCCAGCAGCTTCGCAGGGGAGAATGAGCAGTTCTTC.

The CDR3 protein is CASSERPGSANEKLFF. The DNA for the CDR3 is TGTGCCAGCAGCGAGCGCCCGGGCTCGGCTAATGAAAAACTGTTTTTT. V gene TRBV9 combines with J gene TRBJ1-4, with D unclear. The ends were cut back, 3 bases at V and 3 bases at J, with 15 bases in the middle. The germline V gene has CDR1 SGDLS and CDR2 YYNGEE. The CDR3 runs 16 residues.

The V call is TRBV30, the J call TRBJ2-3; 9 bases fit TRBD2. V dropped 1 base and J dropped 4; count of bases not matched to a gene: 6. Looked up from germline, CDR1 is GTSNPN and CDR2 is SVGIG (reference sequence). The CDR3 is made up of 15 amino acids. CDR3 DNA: TGTGCCTGGAGTGGGAGCGGGAGGAGGGCAGATACGCAGTATTTT. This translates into CAWSGSGRRADTQYF.

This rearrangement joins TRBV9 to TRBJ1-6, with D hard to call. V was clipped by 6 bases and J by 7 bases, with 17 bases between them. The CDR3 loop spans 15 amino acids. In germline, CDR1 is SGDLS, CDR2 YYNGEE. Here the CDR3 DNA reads TGTGCCAGCAACCCAGAGGGTCGAAAAAATTCACCCCTCCACTTT. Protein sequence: CASNPEGRKNSPLHF.

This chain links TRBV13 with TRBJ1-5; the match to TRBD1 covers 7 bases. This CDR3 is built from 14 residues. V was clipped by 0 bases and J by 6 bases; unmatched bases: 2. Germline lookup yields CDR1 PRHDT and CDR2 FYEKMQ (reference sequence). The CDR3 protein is CASSLGQGTQPQHF. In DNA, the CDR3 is TGTGCCAGCAGCTTAGGACAGGGGACTCAGCCCCAGCATTTT.

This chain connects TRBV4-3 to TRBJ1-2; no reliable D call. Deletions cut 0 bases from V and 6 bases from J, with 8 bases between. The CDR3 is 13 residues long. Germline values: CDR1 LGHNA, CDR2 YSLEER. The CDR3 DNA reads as TGCGCCAGCAGCCAAGAAGGTGGACATGGCTACACCTTC. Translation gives CASSQEGGHGYTF.